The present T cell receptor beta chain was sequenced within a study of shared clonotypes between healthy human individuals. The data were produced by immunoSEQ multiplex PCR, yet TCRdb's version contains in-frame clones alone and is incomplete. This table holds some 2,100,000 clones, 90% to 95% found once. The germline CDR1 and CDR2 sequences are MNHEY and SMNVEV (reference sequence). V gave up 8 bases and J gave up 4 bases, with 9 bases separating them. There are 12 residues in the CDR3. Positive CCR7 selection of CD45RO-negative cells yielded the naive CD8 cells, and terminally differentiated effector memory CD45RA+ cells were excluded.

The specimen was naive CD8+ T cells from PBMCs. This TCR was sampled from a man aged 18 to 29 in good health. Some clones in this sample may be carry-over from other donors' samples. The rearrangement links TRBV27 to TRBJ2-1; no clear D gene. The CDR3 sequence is CASRAGYNEQFF. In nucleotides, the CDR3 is TGTGCCAGCCGAGCTGGGTACAATGAGCAGTTCTTC.